These T cell receptor beta chains were read from a single sample in a study of shared clonotypes between healthy human individuals. TCRdb keeps only in-frame clones here, not all; method: immunoSEQ multiplex PCR. The table has about 2.5 million clones, around 93% seen once; the top ten hold around 0.35%. Sequencing used naive CD4+ T cells from PBMCs. All receptors come from a man aged 18 to 29 in good health. Some clones in this sample may be carry-over from other donors' samples. Each CDR3 is given with its conserved first and last residue. The D gene is left open where the match is weak. Size is omitted from some rows. Given values are once, few, many or a class for expanded clones.

CDR3nt: TGTGCCAGCAGCTCCCAGACTAGCGGGATTGGTGAGCAGTTCTTC
CDR3aa: CASSSQTSGIGEQFF
len: 15
abundance: once
j_gene: TRBJ2-1
v_gene: TRBV9
d_gene: TRBD2

CDR3nt: TGTGCCAGCAGTACCCAACAGGGTCAGCCCCAGCATTTT
CDR3aa: CASSTQQGQPQHF
len: 13
abundance: .
j_gene: TRBJ1-5
v_gene: TRBV6-6
d_gene: .

CDR3nt: TGTGCCAGCAGTTACTCTAAGGACAGCTCCTTTCAGCCCCAGCATTTT
CDR3aa: CASSYSKDSSFQPQHF
len: 16
abundance: .
j_gene: TRBJ1-5
v_gene: TRBV6-6
d_gene: .

CDR3nt: TGCGCCAGCAGCCAATACGGACTTCTTTATACGCAGTATTTT
CDR3aa: CASSQYGLLYTQYF
len: 14
abundance: .
j_gene: TRBJ2-3
v_gene: TRBV4-1
d_gene: .

CDR3nt: TGTGCCAGCAGTGCCCACCGGGCGGGAGGAGGAGATACGCAGTATTTT
CDR3aa: CASSAHRAGGGDTQYF
len: 16
abundance: .
j_gene: TRBJ2-3
v_gene: TRBV6-1
d_gene: TRBD2

CDR3nt: TGTGCCTCGGCTTGGAGGAACTCCTACAATGAGCAGTTCTTC
CDR3aa: CASAWRNSYNEQFF
len: 14
abundance: .
j_gene: TRBJ2-1
v_gene: TRBV5-4
d_gene: .

CDR3nt: TGTGCCAGCAGCCCCCTACTAGCGGGAGACACGCAGTATTTT
CDR3aa: CASSPLLAGDTQYF
len: 14
abundance: .
j_gene: TRBJ2-3
v_gene: TRBV11-2
d_gene: TRBD2

CDR3nt: TGTGCCAGCAGTTTATCTCAACCCTACAATGAGCAGTTCTTC
CDR3aa: CASSLSQPYNEQFF
len: 14
abundance: .
j_gene: TRBJ2-1
v_gene: TRBV28
d_gene: .

CDR3nt: TGTGCCATCAGTGGGGAGGGATATCTTACAGATACGCAGTATTTT
CDR3aa: CAISGEGYLTDTQYF
len: 15
abundance: .
j_gene: TRBJ2-3
v_gene: TRBV10-3
d_gene: TRBD2

CDR3nt: TGTGCCAGCTCACCCTTAGCCGCCAGCGACTATGGCTACACCTTC
CDR3aa: CASSPLAASDYGYTF
len: 15
abundance: .
j_gene: TRBJ1-2
v_gene: TRBV18
d_gene: .

CDR3nt: TGCGCCAGCAGTCGGACTAGCGGGATCACCTACAATGAGCAGTTCTTC
CDR3aa: CASSRTSGITYNEQFF
len: 16
abundance: .
j_gene: TRBJ2-1
v_gene: TRBV5-1
d_gene: TRBD2

CDR3nt: TGCGCCAGCAGTCCTCGGCCCCCTTCGAGCACAGATACGCAGTATTTT
CDR3aa: CASSPRPPSSTDTQYF
len: 16
abundance: .
j_gene: TRBJ2-3
v_gene: TRBV5-1
d_gene: .

CDR3nt: TGTGCCAGCAGCCGGACCCGACTAGCGCTACCGGGAGACATTCAGTACTTC
CDR3aa: CASSRTRLALPGDIQYF
len: 17
abundance: .
j_gene: TRBJ2-4
v_gene: TRBV14
d_gene: TRBD2

CDR3nt: TGTGCCAGCAGTGGGCCTAGCGGGAGGGCCGACGATGAGCAGTTCTTC
CDR3aa: CASSGPSGRADDEQFF
len: 16
abundance: once
j_gene: TRBJ2-1
v_gene: TRBV2
d_gene: TRBD2

CDR3nt: TGTGCCAGCAGTTCCGGGACCGCGTTAGAGACCCAGTACTTC
CDR3aa: CASSSGTALETQYF
len: 14
abundance: .
j_gene: TRBJ2-5
v_gene: TRBV28
d_gene: .

CDR3nt: TGTGCCAGCAGCTTCGTGGGGCTAGAGAACACCGGGGAGCTGTTTTTT
CDR3aa: CASSFVGLENTGELFF
len: 16
abundance: .
j_gene: TRBJ2-2
v_gene: TRBV11-2
d_gene: .

CDR3nt: TGTGCCAGCAGCCGATCGGGAAACTCTGGGGCCAACGTCCTGACTTTC
CDR3aa: CASSRSGNSGANVLTF
len: 16
abundance: .
j_gene: TRBJ2-6
v_gene: TRBV7-2
d_gene: .

CDR3nt: TGCGCCAGCAGCTTAGTAGGACTAGCGGGAGAAGAGTTCTTC
CDR3aa: CASSLVGLAGEEFF
len: 14
abundance: .
j_gene: TRBJ2-1
v_gene: TRBV5-1
d_gene: TRBD2

CDR3nt: TGTGCCAGCAACTCCGGGACGGCGGAGGAACTGTTTTTT
CDR3aa: CASNSGTAEELFF
len: 13
abundance: .
j_gene: TRBJ1-4
v_gene: TRBV2
d_gene: .

CDR3nt: TGTGCCAGCAGTGAAGTAGGGGGGAGGGAGACCCAGTACTTC
CDR3aa: CASSEVGGRETQYF
len: 14
abundance: .
j_gene: TRBJ2-5
v_gene: TRBV6-1
d_gene: .

CDR3nt: TGTGCCAGCAGATCCGGGGGAACTAGCAATCAGCCCCAGCATTTT
CDR3aa: CASRSGGTSNQPQHF
len: 15
abundance: .
j_gene: TRBJ1-5
v_gene: TRBV6-5
d_gene: .

CDR3nt: TGCGCCAGCAGAATGGGGACAGCGAACTCTGGAAACACCATATATTTT
CDR3aa: CASRMGTANSGNTIYF
len: 16
abundance: .
j_gene: TRBJ1-3
v_gene: TRBV10-2
d_gene: TRBD1

CDR3nt: TGCAGCGTTGGGGATCCGTGGGGATACAATGAGCAGTTCTTC
CDR3aa: CSVGDPWGYNEQFF
len: 14
abundance: once
j_gene: TRBJ2-1
v_gene: TRBV29-1
d_gene: .

CDR3nt: TGTGCCAGCAGTTTCGATTTCCGGGACAGAGCCTACGAGCAGTACTTC
CDR3aa: CASSFDFRDRAYEQYF
len: 16
abundance: .
j_gene: TRBJ2-7
v_gene: TRBV28
d_gene: TRBD1

CDR3nt: TGCGCCAGCACCCACGGAGCAGAGCTGGTGCTATCTGGGGCCAACGTCCTGACTTTC
CDR3aa: CASTHGAELVLSGANVLTF
len: 19
abundance: .
j_gene: TRBJ2-6
v_gene: TRBV5-1
d_gene: .

CDR3nt: TGTGCCAGCAGTCCCGGCGACAGTTTCTCCTACGAGCAGTACTTC
CDR3aa: CASSPGDSFSYEQYF
len: 15
abundance: .
j_gene: TRBJ2-7
v_gene: TRBV28
d_gene: .

CDR3nt: TGCGCCAGCAGCAAGGGACCACTCAACACCGGGGAGCTGTTTTTT
CDR3aa: CASSKGPLNTGELFF
len: 15
abundance: once
j_gene: TRBJ2-2
v_gene: TRBV5-1
d_gene: .

CDR3nt: TGTGCCAGCGGCCGTGGGGAAATGAACACCGGGGAGCTGTTTTTT
CDR3aa: CASGRGEMNTGELFF
len: 15
abundance: .
j_gene: TRBJ2-2
v_gene: TRBV28
d_gene: .

CDR3nt: TGCGCCAGCAACCCAACAGCGGGAGGAACAGATACGCAGTATTTT
CDR3aa: CASNPTAGGTDTQYF
len: 15
abundance: .
j_gene: TRBJ2-3
v_gene: TRBV5-1
d_gene: TRBD2

CDR3nt: TGTGCCAGCACCCCCGGGCCGGGATACAAGGGGGAGCAGTACTTC
CDR3aa: CASTPGPGYKGEQYF
len: 15
abundance: .
j_gene: TRBJ2-7
v_gene: TRBV5-6
d_gene: .

CDR3nt: TGTGCCAGCAGTACTACAGGGGCGCTCGGAAACACCATATATTTT
CDR3aa: CASSTTGALGNTIYF
len: 15
abundance: .
j_gene: TRBJ1-3
v_gene: TRBV6-5
d_gene: TRBD1

CDR3nt: TGCGCCAGCAGCTTGGGGTCCGCCGATACTACCGGGGAGCTGTTTTTT
CDR3aa: CASSLGSADTTGELFF
len: 16
abundance: .
j_gene: TRBJ2-2
v_gene: TRBV5-1
d_gene: .

CDR3nt: TGTGCCAGCAGTCCTAATGGGCCCCGAAACAGGCACTTC
CDR3aa: CASSPNGPRNRHF
len: 13
abundance: once
j_gene: TRBJ1-2
v_gene: TRBV28
d_gene: .

CDR3nt: TGCGCCAGCAGCATTGGGACAGACTTTTACACAGATACGCAGTATTTT
CDR3aa: CASSIGTDFYTDTQYF
len: 16
abundance: .
j_gene: TRBJ2-3
v_gene: TRBV5-1
d_gene: TRBD1

CDR3nt: TGTGCCAGCAGTGAATCCGCCCAGAACTCCTACAATGAGCAGTTCTTC
CDR3aa: CASSESAQNSYNEQFF
len: 16
abundance: .
j_gene: TRBJ2-1
v_gene: TRBV6-1
d_gene: .

CDR3nt: TGCGCCAGCAGCCCGACAGGGAGAAAAGAGACCCAGTACTTC
CDR3aa: CASSPTGRKETQYF
len: 14
abundance: .
j_gene: TRBJ2-5
v_gene: TRBV5-1
d_gene: TRBD1

CDR3nt: TGTGCCAGCAGCCCGGACAGGGGCACTGAAGCTTTCTTT
CDR3aa: CASSPDRGTEAFF
len: 13
abundance: .
j_gene: TRBJ1-1
v_gene: TRBV11-2
d_gene: TRBD1

CDR3nt: TGTGCCAGCAGCGTAGACAGGGAGGGCTACACCTTC
CDR3aa: CASSVDREGYTF
len: 12
abundance: few
j_gene: TRBJ1-2
v_gene: TRBV9
d_gene: .

CDR3nt: TGTGCCAGCAGCTTTGGGGGGGGCACTGAAGCTTTCTTT
CDR3aa: CASSFGGGTEAFF
len: 13
abundance: once
j_gene: TRBJ1-1
v_gene: TRBV7-2
d_gene: .

CDR3nt: TGCGCCAGCGGACCGGGACTAGCGGGAGTATACGAGCAGTACTTC
CDR3aa: CASGPGLAGVYEQYF
len: 15
abundance: .
j_gene: TRBJ2-7
v_gene: TRBV5-1
d_gene: TRBD2

CDR3nt: TGTGCCAGCAGCTTTGACTTAGCTGAGCAGTTCTTC
CDR3aa: CASSFDLAEQFF
len: 12
abundance: .
j_gene: TRBJ2-1
v_gene: TRBV11-2
d_gene: .

CDR3nt: TGTGCCAGCAGCTTAACGGGTGTAGGGTGGGACTATGGCTACACCTTC
CDR3aa: CASSLTGVGWDYGYTF
len: 16
abundance: .
j_gene: TRBJ1-2
v_gene: TRBV7-2
d_gene: .

CDR3nt: TGTGCCAGCAGTAGGACAGGGACGGATGGCTACACCTTC
CDR3aa: CASSRTGTDGYTF
len: 13
abundance: .
j_gene: TRBJ1-2
v_gene: TRBV2
d_gene: TRBD1

CDR3nt: TGCGCCAGCAGCTTGGCCAGGCTAGCGGGAAGGGAAGAGACCCAGTACTTC
CDR3aa: CASSLARLAGREETQYF
len: 17
abundance: .
j_gene: TRBJ2-5
v_gene: TRBV5-1
d_gene: TRBD2

CDR3nt: TGTGCCAGCAGCTCCCGCGGGGGGGCCGATGGCTACACCTTC
CDR3aa: CASSSRGGADGYTF
len: 14
abundance: .
j_gene: TRBJ1-2
v_gene: TRBV7-3
d_gene: .

CDR3nt: TGTGCCAGCAGCTTGGGGACTAGCGGGAGTTCGGACGAGCAGTACTTC
CDR3aa: CASSLGTSGSSDEQYF
len: 16
abundance: .
j_gene: TRBJ2-7
v_gene: TRBV5-8
d_gene: TRBD2

CDR3nt: TGTGCCAGCAGCTGGGACCTAAAAGAGACCCAGTACTTC
CDR3aa: CASSWDLKETQYF
len: 13
abundance: .
j_gene: TRBJ2-5
v_gene: TRBV5-6
d_gene: .

CDR3nt: TGTGCCAGCAGCCTCTTCCGGGAGGCCCTCGGGGAGCAGTACTTC
CDR3aa: CASSLFREALGEQYF
len: 15
abundance: .
j_gene: TRBJ2-7
v_gene: TRBV6-1
d_gene: TRBD2

CDR3nt: TGTGCCAGCTCACCAGGTATGGGAGGGACGGGCTACGAGCAGTACTTC
CDR3aa: CASSPGMGGTGYEQYF
len: 16
abundance: .
j_gene: TRBJ2-7
v_gene: TRBV18
d_gene: TRBD2